These T cell receptor beta chains were read from a single sample in a study of radiation and T cells in renal cell carcinoma. The protocol was immunoSEQ multiplex PCR, while the TCRdb copy is restricted to in-frame clones and leaves out a portion. The data show some 120,000 clones, roughly 80% seen once. The specimen comprised blood, sampled from a patient whose treatment included radiotherapy and nephrectomy. The source of these receptors is a woman aged 60-75 years with renal cell carcinoma. Each CDR3 is given with its conserved first and last residue. Size values are once, few and many counts, or a class for expanded clones, and some rows have none.

TRBJ1-2 | TRBV7-2 | NA | CASSSSPGRGYGYTF
TRBJ1-5 | TRBV5-5 | NA | CASSRGQGPNQPQHF
TRBJ1-2 | TRBV4-3 | few | CASSQRIQPGYTF
TRBJ2-3 | TRBV19 | NA | CASSNPGTDTQYF
TRBJ1-5 | TRBV6-1 | NA | CASGGQYSNQPQHF
TRBJ2-7 | TRBV5-6 | NA | CASSGDRGLFDEQYF
TRBJ2-5 | TRBV19 | NA | CASSHDRSGETQYF
TRBJ1-2 | TRBV19 | NA | CASSILGLLYGYTF
TRBJ1-2 | TRBV28 | NA | CASSDSAGGYTF
TRBJ2-1 | TRBV19 | NA | CASSILTSGGHNEQFF
TRBJ2-6 | TRBV30 | once | CARRDRGLSGANVLTF
TRBJ1-1 | TRBV6-6 | few | CASSEMDTEAFF
TRBJ1-6 | TRBV14 | NA | CASSRLDRGYSPLHF
TRBJ2-3 | TRBV19 | NA | CASSIRRTSTDTQYF
TRBJ1-1 | TRBV11-2 | NA | CASSSQRGSTEAFF
TRBJ2-4 | TRBV28 | NA | CASSPLHGTSGRTKNIQYF
TRBJ2-2 | TRBV28 | few | CASSVRQGALTGELFF
TRBJ2-4 | TRBV11-3 | NA | CASSLGPKNIQYF
TRBJ1-2 | TRBV11-2 | many | CASSLDGNYGYTF
TRBJ1-1 | TRBV27 | once | CASSLDTPQGATGTEAFF
TRBJ2-7 | TRBV29-1 | NA | CSVLWGNSYEQYF
TRBJ2-2 | TRBV6-5 | NA | CASSYGVAGGFGELFF
TRBJ2-1 | TRBV10-3 | NA | CAINGQTYNEQFF
TRBJ1-1 | TRBV11-2 | NA | CASSLEPGANTEAFF
TRBJ2-3 | TRBV7-3 | once | CASSFGGSTDTQYF
TRBJ2-1 | TRBV18 | NA | CASSPGQGGGNEQFF
TRBJ1-1 | TRBV11-2 | few | CASSRDPTRETEAFF
TRBJ1-2 | TRBV4-1 | NA | CASSQDTTGQVDGYTF